Listed below are T cell receptor beta chains from one sample, sequenced in a study of T cell repertoires in ileal Crohn's disease. The method was immunoSEQ multiplex PCR; TCRdb's version includes in-frame clones alone and lacks a portion of them. The sample has tens of thousands of clones, about three quarters seen once. The specimen sequenced was ileal tissue. Receptor source: an adult with Crohn's disease. CDR3s include the opening cysteine and the closing phenylalanine or tryptophan. Each record gives: CDR3 protein, CDR3 DNA, clone size, V gene, J gene, D gene. The D gene is left open where the match is weak. Size is stated for part of the rows, as once, few or many counts, or as a class when the clone is expanded.

CDR3aa: CAISVSGADSGANVLTF; CDR3nt: TGTGCCATCAGTGTATCAGGGGCCGATTCTGGGGCCAACGTCCTGACTTTC; abundance: few; v_gene: TRBV10-3; j_gene: TRBJ2-6; d_gene: .
CDR3aa: CASSSNQNYGYTF; CDR3nt: TGTGCCAGCTCATCAAACCAGAACTATGGCTACACCTTC; abundance: .; v_gene: TRBV18; j_gene: TRBJ1-2; d_gene: .
CDR3aa: CASREGGGYGYTF; CDR3nt: TGCGCCAGCAGGGAAGGGGGCGGGTATGGCTACACCTTC; abundance: .; v_gene: TRBV4-3; j_gene: TRBJ1-2; d_gene: TRBD1
CDR3aa: CASSTYTGELFF; CDR3nt: TGTGCCAGTAGTACATACACCGGGGAGCTGTTTTTT; abundance: .; v_gene: TRBV19; j_gene: TRBJ2-2; d_gene: .
CDR3aa: CASSQDRSGQGFQPQHF; CDR3nt: TGCGCCAGCAGCCAAGATCGCTCGGGACAGGGGTTTCAGCCCCAGCATTTT; abundance: .; v_gene: TRBV4-3; j_gene: TRBJ1-5; d_gene: TRBD1
CDR3aa: CASSDWTGEGTEAFF; CDR3nt: TGTGCCAGCAGCGACTGGACAGGAGAGGGCACTGAAGCTTTCTTT; abundance: once; v_gene: TRBV2; j_gene: TRBJ1-1; d_gene: TRBD1
CDR3aa: CASSVTGDSGNTIYF; CDR3nt: TGTGCCAGCAGCGTTACAGGCGACTCTGGAAACACCATATATTTT; abundance: .; v_gene: TRBV9; j_gene: TRBJ1-3; d_gene: .
CDR3aa: CASSHPSSEAQYF; CDR3nt: TGTGCCAGCTCCCACCCATCTAGCGAGGCGCAGTATTTT; abundance: .; v_gene: TRBV9; j_gene: TRBJ2-3; d_gene: .
CDR3aa: CASSLPGQGLYGYTF; CDR3nt: TGTGCCAGCAGCTTACCGGGACAGGGGCTCTATGGCTACACCTTC; abundance: .; v_gene: TRBV5-4; j_gene: TRBJ1-2; d_gene: TRBD1
CDR3aa: CASISSGNTEAFF; CDR3nt: TGTGCCAGCATCTCATCGGGGAACACTGAAGCTTTCTTT; abundance: .; v_gene: TRBV25-1; j_gene: TRBJ1-1; d_gene: .
CDR3aa: CASRGTGDSPLHF; CDR3nt: TGTGCCAGCAGAGGGACAGGGGACTCACCCCTCCACTTT; abundance: .; v_gene: TRBV6-5; j_gene: TRBJ1-6; d_gene: TRBD1
CDR3aa: CASRPQGNGNQPQHF; CDR3nt: TGCGCCAGCAGGCCCCAGGGGAATGGCAATCAGCCCCAGCATTTT; abundance: few; v_gene: TRBV10-2; j_gene: TRBJ1-5; d_gene: .
CDR3aa: CASSSQDRGEQYF; CDR3nt: TGTGCCAGCTCATCGCAAGACCGGGGCGAGCAGTACTTC; abundance: .; v_gene: TRBV18; j_gene: TRBJ2-7; d_gene: .
CDR3aa: CAWSVNSNYGYTF; CDR3nt: TGTGCCTGGAGTGTAAACTCGAACTATGGCTACACCTTC; abundance: .; v_gene: TRBV30; j_gene: TRBJ1-2; d_gene: .
CDR3aa: CASSLAGGRYNEQFF; CDR3nt: TGTGCCAGCAGCTTGGCGGGGGGGCGGTACAATGAGCAGTTCTTC; abundance: .; v_gene: TRBV5-6; j_gene: TRBJ2-1; d_gene: TRBD2
CDR3aa: CASSEAWTDQETQYF; CDR3nt: TGTGCCAGCAGTGAAGCGTGGACAGATCAAGAGACCCAGTACTTC; abundance: .; v_gene: TRBV6-1; j_gene: TRBJ2-5; d_gene: .
CDR3aa: CSVRLSENTEAFF; CDR3nt: TGCAGCGTTCGGTTAAGTGAGAACACTGAAGCTTTCTTT; abundance: once; v_gene: TRBV29-1; j_gene: TRBJ1-1; d_gene: .